The 28 T cell receptor beta chains below were found in one sample sequenced in a study of human T cells and chemical hapten exposure. TCRdb analysed the RACE reads with MiXCR anew, one entry per CDR3 protein. The table lists about 42,000 distinct CDR3 sequences, roughly 9% of them singletons. Time point meaning: patch test 2, 6 weeks after DPC sensitization. The treatment here: therapeutic diphenylcyclopropenone sensitization with weekly scalp DPC. Whole blood that had not been fractionated was the source of extracted total RNA. Sequencing used whole blood, obtained in connection with sensitization to the hapten diphenylcyclopropenone (DPC). The receptors were gathered from a woman aged 25-40 years with alopecia areata. Some clones in this sample may be carry-over from other donors' samples.

V is TRBV20-1 and J is TRBJ1-5; 8 positions agree with TRBD1. Per germline, CDR1 DFQATT and CDR2 SNEGSKA (reference sequence). The CDR3 length is 16 residues. Trimming at V came to 0 bases and at J to 4 bases, leaving 8 bases not matched to a gene. CDR3 nucleotide sequence: TGCAGTGCTAGAGATCCCGGACAGGGTATGAATCAGCCCCAGCATTTT. Its translation is CSARDPGQGMNQPQHF.

This clonotype was observed many times. V is TRBV29-1 and J is TRBJ1-2, with a weak D call TRBD1 (5 bases). Germline values: CDR1 SQVTM, CDR2 ANQGSEA. Between the trimmed V and J ends, which lost 7 bases and 11 bases, there was a span of 14 bases. The CDR3 has 10 residues. As DNA, the CDR3 is TGCAGCGCCTGGGACCGGTGGTACACCTTC. The encoded protein is CSAWDRWYTF.

This clonotype was counted at least ten times. The rearrangement uses TRBV6-2 or TRBV6-3 and TRBJ1-2, with a possible D match to TRBD1 (5 bases). The ends were cut back, 2 bases at V and 5 bases at J, with 15 bases in the middle. The CDR3 runs to 15 residues. The germline V gene encodes CDR1 MNHEY and CDR2 SVGEGT. Written as DNA, the CDR3 is TGTGCCAGCAGTTACGAGTCCGGGACCCTTTATGGCTACACCTTC. Its translation is CASSYESGTLYGYTF.

In this sample, this clonotype turned up a few times. The chain recombines TRBV7-9 with TRBJ2-7; D may correspond to TRBD1 or TRBD2 (5 bases each). This CDR3 is 14 amino acids long. Trimming shortened V by 5 bases and J by 3 bases, and 14 bases separated the two germline ends. CDR1 and CDR2 (germline): SEHNR, FQNEAQ (reference sequence). The DNA of the CDR3 is TGTGCCAGCAGCCCATCCCGGGACGGCTACGAGCAGTACTTC. Amino acid sequence: CASSPSRDGYEQYF.

This clonotype appeared a few times. The chain links TRBV19 to TRBJ2-1; 9 nucleotides line up with TRBD2. The CDR3 extends over 18 amino acids. The ends lost 3 bases at V and 2 bases at J; junction bases unmatched: 11. CDR1 is LNHDA and CDR2 is SQIVND in the germline V gene (reference sequence). The CDR3, as DNA: TGTGCCAGTAGTATGCCCCTACTAGCGGGTATTACCTACAATGAGCAGTTCTTC. This codes for CASSMPLLAGITYNEQFF.

This clonotype was detected ten times or more. The chain links TRBV5-1 to TRBJ1-4, with 7 bases that match TRBD1. The germline V gene encodes CDR1 SGHRS and CDR2 YFSETQ. This CDR3 comprises 15 residues. Trimming cost V 0 bases and J 5 bases; bases outside gene matches: 4. CDR3 DNA: TGCGCCAGCAGCTTGGAAGGGGGCGAAAATGAAAAACTGTTTTTT. Its protein is CASSLEGGENEKLFF. The full variable domain, in which reference TRBV5-1 and TRBJ1-4 provide the parts outside the CDR3, is KAGVTQTPRYLIKTRGQQVTLSCSPISGHRSVSWYQQTPGQGLQFLFEYFSETQRNKGNFPGRFSGRQFSNSRSEMNVSTLELGDSALYLCASSLEGGENEKLFFGSGTQLSVL.

In its sample, this clonotype was seen many times. The gene calls are TRBV7-2 and TRBJ1-4, with unresolved D. V lost 1 base and J lost 0, with 9 bases in between. CDR3 length: 16 amino acids. The germline V gene has CDR1 SGHTA and CDR2 FQGNSA. CDR3 amino acids: CASSLVVGPTNEKLFF. Written as DNA, the CDR3 is TGTGCCAGCAGCTTAGTCGTAGGGCCAACTAATGAAAAACTGTTTTTT.

This clonotype was observed many times. V is TRBV19 and J is TRBJ2-1; tentative D call: TRBD1 (6 bases). Germline values: CDR1 LNHDA, CDR2 SQIVND (reference sequence). The CDR3 spans 13 residues. V gave up 6 bases and J gave up 3 bases, with 9 bases separating them. The CDR3 sequence: CASSRDNYNEQFF. The CDR3 nucleotides read TGTGCCAGTAGCCGGGACAACTACAATGAGCAGTTCTTC.

The rearrangement uses TRBV7-2 and TRBJ2-6, with D tentatively TRBD1 (6 bases). Germline V lookup: CDR1 SGHTA, CDR2 FQGNSA. Trimming removed 4 bases from V and 0 bases from J, with 10 bases in between. The CDR3 is 16 amino acids. The CDR3 spells CASSSNRDSGANVLTF. The CDR3 nucleotides read TGTGCCAGCAGCTCGAACAGGGACTCTGGGGCCAACGTCCTGACTTTC.

This clonotype was counted ten times or more. V usage is TRBV4-3 and J usage is TRBJ2-3, with D uncertain. Germline lookup yields CDR1 LGHNA and CDR2 YSLEER. There are 13 residues in the CDR3. V was shortened by 0 bases and J by 4 bases, with 5 bases between the two germline ends. CDR3 sequence: CASSQEGPDTQYF. The CDR3 region has the DNA TGCGCCAGCAGCCAAGAGGGCCCAGATACGCAGTATTTT.

The rearrangement uses TRBV5-8 and TRBJ2-3, with TRBD2 matching 7 bases. The germline V gene has CDR1 SGHTS and CDR2 YDEGEE. The CDR3 length is 15 residues. Losses at the gene ends were 1 base for V and 3 bases for J; bases not matched to a gene: 5. DNA of the CDR3: TGTGCCAGCAGCTTGCGGGGGGAGAGGACAGATACGCAGTATTTT. It translates to CASSLRGERTDTQYF.

The sample holds a few counts of this clonotype. The rearrangement joins TRBV7-2 to TRBJ2-2; 7 bases agree with TRBD1. Losses at the gene ends were 5 bases for V and 3 bases for J; bases not matched to a gene: 9. CDR3 length: 16 amino acids. Germline V gene lookup returns CDR1 SGHTA and CDR2 FQGNSA. For the CDR3, the DNA is TGTGCCAGCAGCCCACGCGACAGGGAGTACACCGGGGAGCTGTTTTTT. Protein sequence: CASSPRDREYTGELFF.

This clonotype was counted between two and nine times. The rearrangement uses TRBV28 and TRBJ1-1, with a possible D match to TRBD1 (5 bases). The V gene's germline CDR1 is MDHEN and CDR2 SYDVKM. This CDR3 has 11 residues. The V end lost 5 bases, the J end lost 6 bases, and 7 bases lay between the germline ends. The chain's CDR3 is CASSEGAEAFF. CDR3 DNA sequence: TGTGCCAGCAGTGAAGGGGCTGAAGCTTTCTTT.

This clonotype was observed a handful of times. The J gene is TRBJ1-2, the V gene TRBV9; D gene uncertain. Germline CDR1 is SGDLS and CDR2 is YYNGEE. The CDR3 is made up of 15 amino acids. V lost 5 bases and J 5 bases, leaving 19 bases between the germline ends. CDR3 sequence reads: CASSGVGISTYGYTF. CDR3 in DNA: TGTGCCAGCAGTGGAGTGGGAATCAGTACGTATGGCTACACCTTC.

This clonotype was found a few times. V and J are TRBV10-2 and TRBJ2-1, with 8 bases fitting TRBD2. Looked up from germline, CDR1 is WSHSY and CDR2 is SAAADI. V was clipped by 6 bases and J by 8 bases; unmatched bases: 9. The CDR3 spans 14 residues. CDR3 sequence reads: CASSYGGARHEQFF. In DNA form, the CDR3 reads TGCGCCAGCAGCTACGGGGGGGCTCGCCATGAGCAGTTCTTC.

The chain employs TRBV27 and TRBJ2-5; 7 bases fit TRBD1. Germline CDR1 reads MNHEY; CDR2 reads SMNVEV (reference sequence). The CDR3 sequence is 13 residues long. Trimming at V came to 2 bases and at J to 5 bases, leaving 2 bases not matched to a gene. The CDR3: CASSLGQAETQYF. The CDR3 bases are TGTGCCAGCAGTTTAGGACAGGCCGAGACCCAGTACTTC.

The CDR3 nucleotides are TGTGCCAGCAGCTTAGGGGGACAGGGCTACGAGCAGTACTTC. The encoded protein is CASSLGGQGYEQYF. The chain uses TRBV7-2 and TRBJ2-7; 9 positions match TRBD1. The CDR3 covers 14 residues. Germline trimming cut 1 base from V and 3 bases from J; bases unmatched to any gene: 1. The germline V gene has CDR1 SGHTA and CDR2 FQGNSA.

This clonotype was counted between two and nine times. V usage is TRBV7-2 and J usage is TRBJ2-1, with D perhaps matching TRBD1 or TRBD2 (5 bases each). The CDR3 is 14 residues long. The V gene lost 4 bases and the J gene lost 9 bases, with 16 bases spanning the gap. Germline assignment: CDR1 SGHTA and CDR2 FQGNSA. CDR3 bases: TGTGCCAGCAGCTCGGGGCTCTCGAAGCGTGAGCAGTTCTTC. Protein: CASSSGLSKREQFF.

V is TRBV13 and J is TRBJ2-5, with 9 bases matching TRBD2. This CDR3 is 17 amino acids long. CDR1 is PRHDT and CDR2 is FYEKMQ in the germline V gene (reference sequence). The J segment lost 0 bases and the V segment lost 0 bases, leaving 5 bases of the junction unmatched. The CDR3 DNA reads as TGTGCCAGCAGCTTAGGTCTCCTAGCGGGGTACCAAGAGACCCAGTACTTC. Encoded protein: CASSLGLLAGYQETQYF.

This clonotype was seen ten or more times. V gene TRBV20-1 combines with J gene TRBJ2-1; 8 positions match TRBD2. The germline gives CDR1 DFQATT, CDR2 SNEGSKA (reference sequence). The CDR3 extends over 15 amino acids. V gave up 5 bases and J gave up 4 bases; unmatched junction bases: 10. This chain's CDR3 is CSARYSGEAYNEQFF. CDR3 in DNA: TGCAGTGCTCGGTATAGCGGGGAGGCGTACAATGAGCAGTTCTTC.

This clonotype was seen at least ten times. This sequence joins TRBV7-2 and TRBJ2-1; D remains unclear. The V gene lost 0 bases and the J gene lost 4 bases, with 10 bases spanning the gap. CDR3 length equals 15 residues. The germline CDR1 and CDR2 sequences are SGHTA and FQGNSA. The CDR3 sequence is CASSLAHSTYNEQFF. Written as DNA, the CDR3 is TGTGCCAGCAGCTTAGCCCACAGTACTTACAATGAGCAGTTCTTC.

This clonotype was observed many times. The J gene is TRBJ2-3, the V gene TRBV24-1, with unresolved D. V gave up 4 bases and J gave up 0 bases, with 1 base separating them. The CDR3 contains 12 residues. The germline V gene encodes CDR1 KGHDR and CDR2 SFDVKD. CDR3: CATSESTDTQYF. CDR3 DNA: TGTGCCACCAGTGAGAGCACAGATACGCAGTATTTT.

This clonotype was counted ten times or more. This chain uses TRBV6-6 with TRBJ2-7, with TRBD2 identical over 10 bases. CDR3 length: 16 residues. Trimming removed 4 bases from V and 2 bases from J; junction bases left unmatched: 8. From germline, CDR1 is MNHNY and CDR2 SVGAGI (reference sequence). Written as DNA, the CDR3 is TGTGCCAGCAGTTCCAACAGAGCGGGGGGGGCCTACGAGCAGTACTTC. This sequence encodes CASSSNRAGGAYEQYF.

The chain is built from TRBV29-1 and TRBJ2-3; 9 bases are a match to TRBD1. The CDR3 totals 14 residues. V trimming: 4 bases; J trimming: 6 bases; junction bases outside the gene matches: 8. Germline assignment: CDR1 SQVTM and CDR2 ANQGSEA. CDR3 sequence reads: CSVALGTGSDTQYF. CDR3 DNA sequence: TGCAGCGTTGCGCTTGGGACAGGGTCTGATACGCAGTATTTT.

This clonotype was seen ten or more times. The chain combines TRBV15 with TRBJ2-1; perhaps TRBD1 as D (5 bases). The V end was cut by 1 base, the J end by 5 bases, with 15 bases between. The CDR3 extends over 16 amino acids. Germline assignment: CDR1 LNHNV and CDR2 YYDKDF (reference sequence). The CDR3 region is CATSRATARSNNEQFF. CDR3 sequence (DNA): TGTGCCACCAGCAGAGCGACAGCTCGATCCAACAATGAGCAGTTCTTC.

This clonotype was picked up many times. The J gene is TRBJ2-6, the V gene TRBV5-3, with TRBD1 as a possible D gene (6 bases). TRBV5-3 is an ORF, and what it does is uncertain. The CDR3 has 19 residues. The ends were cut back, 0 bases at V and 0 bases at J, with 16 bases in the middle. CDR3 in DNA: TGTGCCAGAAGCTTGGAGGGACACCCTTTGAGCTCTGGGGCCAACGTCCTGACTTTC. It codes for CARSLEGHPLSSGANVLTF.

This clonotype has a count of ten or more. This rearrangement joins TRBV2 to TRBJ1-6; 10 bases align to TRBD1. V shed 7 bases, J shed 8 bases, and the junction held 5 bases outside the gene matches. The CDR3 consists of 14 residues. Germline V gene data show CDR1 as SNHLY and CDR2 as FYNNEI. The CDR3 reads CASNRDRGDSPLHF. The CDR3 DNA follows: TGTGCCAGCAATAGGGACAGGGGTGATTCACCCCTCCACTTT.

The rearrangement joins TRBV21-1 to TRBJ2-5. TRBV21-1 is recorded as a pseudogene. This CDR3 has 15 amino acids. This chain's CDR3 is CASSKSRDSQETQYF. DNA of the CDR3: TGTGCCAGCAGCAAAAGCCGAGACTCCCAAGAGACCCAGTACTTC.